One sample yielded the 29 T cell receptor beta chains listed below, sequenced in a study of cytomegalovirus exposure and HLA in healthy donors. 13 Jbeta primers and 60 Vbeta primers were used for the PCR. The repertoire was sequenced with immunoSEQ multiplex PCR; TCRdb's copy has only in-frame clones and lacks some. The table gives 110,000 to 150,000 clones; the top ten clones make up approximately 1% of it. Source material: PBMCs. These receptors were taken from a male donor in good health and CMV-seronegative.

V usage is TRBV19 and J usage is TRBJ2-7; 9 positions agree with TRBD2. V lost 4 bases to trimming and J lost 2 bases; unmatched junction nucleotides: 9. The germline CDR1 and CDR2 sequences are LNHDA and SQIVND (reference sequence). The CDR3 totals 16 residues. DNA of the CDR3: TGTGCCAGTAGTAAGGCGGGAGGGCCGAGGGCCTACGAGCAGTACTTC. Its protein product is CASSKAGGPRAYEQYF.

The rearrangement links TRBV30 to TRBJ2-1, with 8 bases lining up with TRBD2. The CDR3 is made up of 16 amino acids. Losses at the gene ends were 2 bases for V and 7 bases for J; bases not matched to a gene: 13. Germline CDR1 is GTSNPN and CDR2 is SVGIG (reference sequence). The CDR3 protein is CAWSMLPGGERNEQFF. CDR3 sequence (DNA): TGTGCCTGGAGTATGTTGCCCGGGGGGGAAAGGAATGAGCAGTTCTTC.

The genes are TRBV7-8 and TRBJ2-5; D possibly corresponds to TRBD2 (6 bases). The CDR3 is 15 residues long. Looked up from germline, CDR1 is SGHVS and CDR2 is FQNEAQ. The V end was cut by 6 bases, the J end by 5 bases, with 19 bases between. CDR3 region: CASSVIRGSRETQYF. As DNA, the CDR3 is TGTGCCAGCAGTGTAATTCGGGGGTCTAGGGAGACCCAGTACTTC.

The chain joins TRBV30 to TRBJ2-5, with 13 bases identical to TRBD2. This CDR3 region has 16 residues. Per the germline V gene, CDR1 is GTSNPN and CDR2 is SVGIG (reference sequence). The V segment lost 3 bases and the J segment 5 bases; nucleotides outside the gene matches: 9. CDR3 sequence: CAWSGLAGVVGETQYF. Here the CDR3 DNA reads TGTGCCTGGAGCGGACTAGCGGGAGTCGTCGGGGAGACCCAGTACTTC.

The chain combines TRBV5-6 with TRBJ1-5; weak D call: TRBD1 (5 bases). Germline assignment: CDR1 SGHDT and CDR2 YYEEEE. Trimming removed 1 base from V and 2 bases from J, with 13 bases in between. This CDR3 region has 16 residues. This CDR3 is CASSLSSGRRNQPQHF. The CDR3 region has the DNA TGTGCCAGCAGCTTGAGTTCAGGGAGGCGCAATCAGCCCCAGCATTTT.

The V call is TRBV7-6, the J call TRBJ1-4; a possible D gene is TRBD1 (6 bases). The CDR3 runs to 15 residues. Per germline, CDR1 SGHVS and CDR2 FNYEAQ. The ends were cut back, 2 bases at V and 7 bases at J, with 14 bases in the middle. CDR3 amino acids: CASSLYGGAGEKLFF. CDR3 nucleotides: TGTGCCAGCAGCTTATATGGGGGCGCGGGTGAAAAACTGTTTTTT.

The chain combines TRBV30 with TRBJ1-1, with unresolved D. This CDR3 region has 10 residues. The V gene's germline CDR1 is GTSNPN and CDR2 SVGIG (reference sequence). Trimming took 5 bases from V and 4 from J, leaving 5 bases between them. The CDR3 loop reads CAWGITEAFF. The CDR3 nucleotides read TGTGCCTGGGGCATCACTGAAGCTTTCTTT.

The chain joins TRBV30 to TRBJ1-3; 7 nucleotides match TRBD1. V was clipped by 2 bases and J by 4 bases; unmatched bases: 11. Looked up from germline, CDR1 is GTSNPN and CDR2 is SVGIG (reference sequence). This CDR3 comprises 16 residues. The CDR3 reads CAWSRDRVFTGNTIYF. CDR3 nucleotide sequence: TGTGCCTGGAGTCGGGACAGAGTCTTTACGGGAAACACCATATATTTT.

This sequence joins TRBV5-1 and TRBJ2-7, with 13 bases that match TRBD2. Unmatched junction bases numbered 8, after V lost 2 bases and J lost 3 bases. From germline, CDR1 is SGHRS and CDR2 YFSETQ. This CDR3 is 17 amino acids long. CDR3: CASSLYRTSGGNYEQYF. The CDR3 nucleotides read TGCGCCAGCAGCTTATACCGGACTAGCGGGGGCAACTACGAGCAGTACTTC.

The CDR3 is CASRRDRARGSPLHF. CDR3 bases: TGTGCCAGCAGACGCGACAGGGCCCGCGGTTCACCCCTCCACTTT. This chain connects TRBV11-2 to TRBJ1-6, with 7 bases that match TRBD1. CDR1 is SGHAT and CDR2 is FQNNGV in the germline V gene. V trimming: 6 bases; J trimming: 9 bases; junction bases outside the gene matches: 11. CDR3 length: 15 amino acids.

The J gene is TRBJ1-1, the V gene TRBV5-1; perhaps TRBD1 as D (6 bases). From germline, CDR1 is SGHRS and CDR2 YFSETQ. Trimming took 1 base from V and 6 from J, leaving 16 bases between them. There are 15 residues in the CDR3. For the CDR3, the DNA is TGCGCCAGCAGCTTGCGGGACACCGGTCGACCTGAAGCTTTCTTT. Encoded protein: CASSLRDTGRPEAFF.

The DNA for the CDR3 is TGTGCCAGCAGCTTGTTTCTAGCGGGAGCGATAGCCGGGGAGCTGTTTTTT. Protein sequence: CASSLFLAGAIAGELFF. This sequence joins TRBV5-4 and TRBJ2-2; 10 nucleotides agree with TRBD2. CDR1 and CDR2 (germline): SGHNT, YYREEE (reference sequence). The J segment lost 6 bases and the V segment lost 1 base, leaving 9 bases of the junction unmatched. The length of the CDR3 is 17 residues.

The V gene is TRBV9, the J gene TRBJ1-5, with D possibly TRBD1 on 5 matching bases. Germline V gene sequence: CDR1 SGDLS, CDR2 YYNGEE. Trimming pared 2 bases from V and 2 bases from J, leaving 11 bases between. The CDR3 length is 15 residues. The CDR3 DNA follows: TGTGCCAGCAGCGTGGAGGGGATGGGCAATCAGCCCCAGCATTTT. Translating gives CASSVEGMGNQPQHF.

This chain joins TRBV5-1 and TRBJ2-1; D is unclear. V lost 0 bases and J 3 bases, leaving 10 bases between the germline ends. The CDR3 loop spans 15 amino acids. Per the germline V gene, CDR1 is SGHRS and CDR2 is YFSETQ. This chain's CDR3 is CASSLAEVYYNEQFF. CDR3 coding DNA: TGCGCCAGCAGCTTGGCCGAGGTCTACTACAATGAGCAGTTCTTC.

This chain connects TRBV7-2 to TRBJ1-1; TRBD1 aligns across 7 bases. CDR3 size: 14 residues. The germline V gene encodes CDR1 SGHTA and CDR2 FQGNSA. V was pared by 5 bases and J by 4 bases, with 7 bases of the junction left unmatched. The CDR3 DNA is TGTGCCAGCAGCCCGACAGGGAGAGGCACTGAAGCTTTCTTT. It specifies CASSPTGRGTEAFF.

This rearrangement joins TRBV6-5 to TRBJ2-7; 8 bases are a match to TRBD1. Germline CDR1 and CDR2: MNHEY and SVGAGI. CDR3 length: 14 residues. V was pared by 7 bases and J by 3 bases, with 8 bases of the junction left unmatched. CDR3 bases: TGTGCCAGCAAACCCACAGGGGGAGGCTACGAGCAGTACTTC. Residues: CASKPTGGGYEQYF.

The gene calls are TRBV9 and TRBJ2-7; D uncertain. The germline V and J ends were trimmed by 0 bases and 2 bases, with 9 bases remaining between them. Germline CDR1 is SGDLS and CDR2 is YYNGEE. The CDR3 covers 14 residues. CDR3 sequence reads: CASSVAGSPYEQYF. CDR3 nucleotide sequence: TGTGCCAGCAGCGTAGCCGGGTCCCCCTACGAGCAGTACTTC.

The chain recombines TRBV6-1 with TRBJ1-1, with D perhaps matching TRBD1 (6 bases). The CDR3 length is 18 residues. The V and J ends lost 8 bases and 0 bases respectively, with 25 bases between them. CDR1 and CDR2 (germline): MNHNS, SASEGT. In DNA form, the CDR3 reads TGTGCCAGCCGTGGACGTAGGGGGTTTTCCCCCATGAACACTGAAGCTTTCTTT. It is translated as CASRGRRGFSPMNTEAFF.

J is TRBJ2-1 and V is TRBV11-2; D is unresolved. Between the trimmed V and J ends, which lost 5 bases and 10 bases, there was a span of 12 bases. Germline V gene lookup returns CDR1 SGHAT and CDR2 FQNNGV. The CDR3 covers 12 residues. The CDR3: CASSRELSEQFF. The CDR3 bases are TGTGCCAGCAGCCGTGAGCTTAGCGAGCAGTTCTTC.

To note about this clone: This sample also contains other DNA sequences that code for the same CDR3. V usage is TRBV30 and J usage is TRBJ1-3, with no clear D. V was cut by 8 bases and J by 4 bases, with 9 bases left in between. Germline CDR1 is GTSNPN and CDR2 is SVGIG (reference sequence). This CDR3 is built from 11 residues. CDR3 region: CAGDRGNTIYF. CDR3 nucleotide sequence: TGTGCCGGTGATAGAGGAAACACCATATATTTT. Together with reference TRBV30 and TRBJ1-3, the CDR3 gives the full variable domain: SQTIHQWPATLVQPVGSPLSLECTVEGTSNPNLYWYRQAAGRGLQLLFYSVGIGQISSEVPQNLSASRPQDRQFILSSKKLLLSDSGFYLCAGDRGNTIYFGEGSWLTVV.

The rearrangement joins TRBV27 to TRBJ2-7; 9 bases are shared with TRBD1. Germline V lookup: CDR1 MNHEY, CDR2 SMNVEV (reference sequence). The ends lost 2 bases at V and 4 bases at J; junction bases unmatched: 3. This CDR3 contains 14 residues. The CDR3 bases are TGTGCCAGCAGTTTAGGGACAGGGAAGTACGAGCAGTACTTC. It codes for CASSLGTGKYEQYF.

The chain uses TRBV6-6 and TRBJ1-5; no reliable D call. Trimming stripped 7 bases from V and 1 base from J, with 5 bases between. The length of the CDR3 is 12 residues. Germline CDR1 MNHNY, CDR2 SVGAGI (reference sequence). In DNA form, the CDR3 reads TGTGCCAGCACTCCGAGCAATCAGCCCCAGCATTTT. Translated: CASTPSNQPQHF.

The genes are TRBV29-1 and TRBJ1-1, with TRBD1 matching 7 bases. The germline CDR1 and CDR2 sequences are SQVTM and ANQGSEA. The CDR3 is made up of 13 amino acids. Trimming at V came to 3 bases and at J to 7 bases, leaving 8 bases not matched to a gene. CDR3 region: CSVDRTGQHEAFF. The DNA for the CDR3 is TGCAGCGTTGACCGGACGGGACAGCATGAAGCTTTCTTT.

This chain uses TRBV5-1 with TRBJ2-1; D remains ambiguous. Germline CDR1 reads SGHRS; CDR2 reads YFSETQ. There are 13 residues in the CDR3. The germline V and J ends were trimmed by 0 bases and 5 bases, with 6 bases remaining between them. The DNA of the CDR3 is TGCGCCAGCAGCTTGGAGGAGAACAATGAGCAGTTCTTC. Translated: CASSLEENNEQFF.

The chain is built from TRBV19 and TRBJ1-5, with 9 positions matching TRBD1. Germline CDR1 and CDR2: LNHDA and SQIVND (reference sequence). The CDR3 covers 14 residues. Germline trimming cut 8 bases from V and 6 bases from J; bases unmatched to any gene: 8. CDR3 sequence (DNA): TGTGCCAGTGAGCAGGGACAGGGATCTCAGCCCCAGCATTTT. It encodes CASEQGQGSQPQHF.

The chain uses TRBV14 and TRBJ1-3; D remains unclear. The CDR3 extends over 14 amino acids. Germline V lookup: CDR1 SGHDN, CDR2 FVKESK. V was clipped by 1 base and J by 4 bases, with 8 bases between them. DNA for the CDR3: TGTGCCAGCAGCCAAGTCGTGCTAGGAAACACCATATATTTT. Encoded protein: CASSQVVLGNTIYF.

The chain has TRBV2 and TRBJ1-2; D gene ambiguous. V was trimmed by 4 bases and J by 2 bases, leaving 5 bases between them. The CDR3 has 12 amino acids. Germline V gene lookup returns CDR1 SNHLY and CDR2 FYNNEI. CDR3 sequence: CASSVKNYGYTF. For the CDR3, the DNA is TGTGCCAGCAGTGTTAAAAACTATGGCTACACCTTC.

The chain recombines TRBV6-1 with TRBJ1-1; 8 bases fit TRBD1. Trimming removed 2 bases from V and 0 bases from J; junction bases left unmatched: 8. The CDR3 runs 17 residues. The germline V gene encodes CDR1 MNHNS and CDR2 SASEGT. The CDR3 is CASSERSGGVMNTEAFF. The CDR3, as DNA: TGTGCCAGCAGTGAAAGGTCAGGGGGCGTGATGAACACTGAAGCTTTCTTT.

The chain uses TRBV4-2 and TRBJ1-1; TRBD1 matches 7 bases. V trimming: 6 bases; J trimming: 0 bases; junction bases outside the gene matches: 4. The CDR3 has 14 amino acids. Germline-derived CDR1 and CDR2 are LGHNA and YNFKEQ. Here the CDR3 reads CASSAGGLNTEAFF. Here the CDR3 DNA reads TGTGCCAGCAGTGCAGGGGGTCTGAACACTGAAGCTTTCTTT.